The text below deals with one T cell receptor (beta chain). Its antigen remains undetermined. Base qualities are not provided; no much larger clone lies one nucleotide away. The sample originates from a study of tumor-infiltrating lymphocytes in primary liver carcinoma (dated by TCRdb to 2016 to 2017). Study-level background: Of the five patients, three men and two women aged 30 to 69 years, four had hepatocellular carcinoma and one had combined HCC and intrahepatic cholangiocarcinoma. Roughly 3.65 to 8 million productive TCRbeta reads were obtained per sample, and no significant difference in read depth was found between tissue types. The five patients had tumors staged T1-T3 N0M0, with maximum diameters ranging from roughly 4.2 to 11 cm. A total of approximately 35 specimens from 5 patients underwent TCRbeta repertoire sequencing, comprising 25 tumor regions, 5 adjacent noncancerous liver tissues and 5 peripheral blood samples. Reproducibility between technical replicate repertoires was high, with correlation coefficients above 0.98 and mean shared-clone rates approximately 0.9. Agilent mRNA microarray profiling was performed on the approximately 25 tumor region samples to relate TCRbeta repertoire diversity to the local molecular phenotype. The study combined TCRbeta repertoire sequencing, expression microarrays and whole-exome sequencing across five regions of each liver tumor, with adjacent normal tissue and blood.

Without any cell sorting, total RNA and DNA were extracted together from about 20-30 mg of bulk tissue using the AllPrep DNA/RNA mini kit. Between November 2015 and March 2016, roughly 5 patients in China with histopathologically diagnosed primary liver carcinoma had their tumors surgically resected. At the time of sampling, the patients had chronic HBV infection and had not received any treatment. Five spatially separated regions were sampled per tumor: superior, inferior, left-lateral and right-lateral poles, plus the tumor centre. More than 85% viable tumor cells were found by histology in every tumor sample. Fresh tumor and adjacent tissue pieces were bisected, with one half stored in RNAlater at -80 degrees C and the other half sent for histology. Broad study findings and their caveats: Pairs of tumor regions showed greater repertoire overlap (mean around 35%) than tumor-adjacent pairs (roughly 17%) or tumor-blood pairs (roughly 14%), which is consistent with antigen-driven expansion. A significantly larger repertoire fraction was made up by the top 250 clones in tumors than in blood (p = 0.039). Only four or five patients were included in the study, and the authors note that the findings should be validated in a larger study. Only the TCR beta chain was sequenced, which likely underestimates true repertoire diversity because unpaired alpha chains were not captured. Only about 7-25% of top clones were present in all five regions of a tumor, suggesting spatial heterogeneity of tumor-infiltrating T cells. Bulk unsorted samples precluded comparing CD4+ and CD8+ T cell repertoires.

TCRbeta-specific cDNA was reverse-transcribed from 500 ng total RNA using a constant-region primer and ProtoScript II reverse transcriptase. The TCRbeta libraries were prepared through three rounds of nested multiplex PCR following a slightly modified ARM-PCR procedure. Each of the first two PCR rounds ran for nine to eleven cycles and used multiplex TRBV1-TRBV30 forward primers together with a Cbeta reverse primer. A final 25-cycle PCR with Deep VentR polymerase added sample barcodes and Illumina adapters. Before sequencing, amplicons of 200-500 bp were purified from gel using a QIAquick gel extraction kit. The TCRbeta amplicons were sequenced with 250-bp paired-end reads on an Illumina HiSeq 2500. Per the source publication's procedure: Trimmomatic v0.33 was used to quality-trim the reads, and FLASH v1.2.11 was used to merge paired reads so that full CDR3 sequences could be recovered. V, D and J germline segments were assigned to the rearranged TCRbeta sequences using MiGEC v1.2.1b. Clonotype statistics and Shannon-Wiener diversity indices were calculated with VDJtools v1.0.0. To reduce sampling bias, subsequent analyses other than the diversity analysis used only the 250 most abundant clonotypes in each sample. The public reads were reanalyzed by TCRdb: fastp trimming at Q25, MiXCR alignment, in-frame beta chains only. Identical CDR3 protein sequences are pooled into one entry, listed with their most common genes and DNA. Here the V and J calls rest on TCRdb's processing, not on the authors' analysis. This sample gives about 120,000 distinct CDR3 sequences in total; roughly three fifths of them show up just once. Jointly, the top ten make up about a tenth of the sample.

The germline V gene specifies SGHDT as CDR1 and YYEEEE as CDR2. The CDR3, cysteine through phenylalanine, is 15 amino acids long. Left in the record is the CDR3 DNA by itself, 45 bases read in frame from the first base. Cut back by 7 bases and 4 bases, the V and J ends lie 18 bases apart. Recombination connected TRBV5-6 to TRBJ2-1, with the D gene not clear enough to name. This receptor was obtained from a woman aged 55-75 years with primary liver carcinoma and hepatitis B virus infection. The material sequenced was liver tumor tissue from sampling region 1. The intended sense of this specimen's cell subset or site label: tumor region T1, superior pole. The DNA sequence is given as TGTGCCAGCCAAGACCAGTGGAACTTTTACAATGAGCAGTTCTTC. Its product reads: CASQDQWNFYNEQFF.